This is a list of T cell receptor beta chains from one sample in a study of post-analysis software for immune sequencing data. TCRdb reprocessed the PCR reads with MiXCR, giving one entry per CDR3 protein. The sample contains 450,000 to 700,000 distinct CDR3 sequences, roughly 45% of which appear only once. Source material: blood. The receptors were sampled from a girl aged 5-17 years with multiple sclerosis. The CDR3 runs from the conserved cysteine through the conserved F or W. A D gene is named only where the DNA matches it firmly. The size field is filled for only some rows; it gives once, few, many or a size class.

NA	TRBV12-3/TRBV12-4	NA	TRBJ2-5	CASTNRAVGSETQYF	TGTGCCAGCACCAACCGAGCCGTGGGTTCGGAGACCCAGTACTTC
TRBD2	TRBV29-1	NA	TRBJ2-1	CSVEAALRGLAYNEQFF	TGCAGCGTTGAAGCTGCCCTTAGGGGACTAGCCTACAATGAGCAGTTCTTC
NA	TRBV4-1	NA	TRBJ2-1	CASRPGRRTSYNEQFF	TGCGCCAGCAGACCGGGACGGAGGACCTCCTACAATGAGCAGTTCTTC
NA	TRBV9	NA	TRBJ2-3	CASSVGVGPTDTQYF	TGTGCCAGCAGCGTAGGGGTAGGTCCTACAGATACGCAGTATTTT
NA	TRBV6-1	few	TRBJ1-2	CASSEDGWGSWKANYGYTF	TGTGCCAGCAGTGAAGACGGTTGGGGCAGCTGGAAAGCTAACTATGGCTACACCTTC
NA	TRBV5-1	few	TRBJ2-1	CASSLDVGGPHNEQFF	TGCGCCAGCAGCTTGGACGTGGGGGGGCCCCACAATGAGCAGTTCTTC
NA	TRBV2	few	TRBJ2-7	CASSGLKRVYEQYF	TGTGCCAGCAGTGGTCTTAAGCGGGTCTACGAGCAGTACTTC
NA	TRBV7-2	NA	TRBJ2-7	CASSSGLRYEQYF	TGTGCCAGCAGCTCGGGGCTACGGTACGAGCAGTACTTC
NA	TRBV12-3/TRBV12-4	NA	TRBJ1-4	CASSATSLGGGEKLFF	TGTGCCAGCAGTGCAACCTCCTTAGGTGGAGGTGAAAAACTGTTTTTT
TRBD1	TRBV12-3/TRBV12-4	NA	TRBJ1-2	CASAPGQGRLGYGYTF	TGTGCCAGCGCCCCCGGACAGGGAAGGTTGGGCTATGGCTACACCTTC
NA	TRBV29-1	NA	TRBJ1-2	CSVVRDGGYTF	TGCAGCGTTGTCAGGGATGGCGGCTACACCTTC
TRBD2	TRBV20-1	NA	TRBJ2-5	CSASTSEKTQYF	TGCAGTGCTTCGACTAGCGAGAAGACCCAGTACTTC
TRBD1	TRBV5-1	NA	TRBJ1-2	CASSPGQGARGYTF	TGTGCCAGCAGCCCGGGACAGGGGGCGAGAGGCTACACCTTC
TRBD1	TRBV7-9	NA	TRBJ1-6	CASSYSGTGVSLGSPLHF	TGTGCCAGCAGTTACTCCGGGACAGGGGTCTCCTTAGGGTCACCCCTCCACTTT
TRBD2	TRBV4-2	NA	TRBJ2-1	CASSSLMGGGIYNEQFF	TGTGCCAGCAGCTCCCTGATGGGCGGGGGGATCTACAATGAGCAGTTCTTC
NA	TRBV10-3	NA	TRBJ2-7	CAISEAPLPYEQYF	TGTGCCATCAGCGAAGCACCACTCCCTTACGAGCAGTACTTC
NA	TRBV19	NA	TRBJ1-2	CASSISREGRYGYTF	TGTGCCAGTAGTATCTCCAGGGAGGGTCGCTATGGCTACACCTTC
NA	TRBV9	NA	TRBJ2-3	CASSSDGGIRRAQYF	TGTGCCAGCAGCTCGGACGGGGGAATTCGGAGGGCGCAGTATTTT
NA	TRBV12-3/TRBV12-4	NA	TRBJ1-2	CASSQGGPSNYGYTF	TGTGCCAGCAGCCAGGGAGGGCCCTCTAACTATGGCTACACCTTC
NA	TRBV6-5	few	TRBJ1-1	CASSYSRNTEAFF	TGTGCCAGCAGTTACTCCAGGAACACTGAAGCTTTCTTT